The 9 T cell receptor beta chains below all came from one sample that was sequenced in a study of shared clonotypes between healthy human individuals (dated by TCRdb to 2020 to 2022). Receptors were amplified or captured by the immunoSEQ multiplex PCR assay. The immuneACCESS repertoire file appears here via TCRdb, limited to in-frame rearrangements. These files lack a portion of the clones; in checked studies, under half of the deficit traces to unresolved V genes, and the cause of the others is not known. The sample table records around 2,000,000 clones; over 85% of these occur just once. The ten largest clones capture around 1.2% of the sample. For the CD8 naive samples, CD45RO-negative cells were positively selected for CCR7, yielding a CD45RA+CCR7+ population from which TemRA cells were excluded. Sequenced input: naive CD8+ T cells sorted from blood. Taken with the paper, the label for cell subset or site translates to: CD45RA+CCR7+. The receptor set was obtained from a man aged 18 to 30 in good health.

Details on this clone: Other DNA sequences in the same sample also yield this CDR3. The V and J genes are TRBV4-1 and TRBJ2-1; 8 positions agree with TRBD2. This CDR3 contains 15 residues. The V and J ends lost 4 bases and 0 bases, in that order; junction bases with no gene match: 2. Germline V lookup: CDR1 MGHRA, CDR2 YSYEKL. This CDR3 reads CASSLAGGSYNEQFF. CDR3 nucleotide sequence: TGCGCCAGCAGCCTGGCGGGAGGCTCCTACAATGAGCAGTTCTTC.

The V and J genes are TRBV28 and TRBJ2-7; D remains unclear. Germline V gene lookup returns CDR1 MDHEN and CDR2 SYDVKM. CDR3 size: 16 residues. Trimming took 1 base from V and 0 from J, leaving 13 bases between them. The CDR3 DNA reads as TGTGCCAGCAGTTTATTCGGGTACCGAAGCTCCTACGAGCAGTACTTC. Translation gives CASSLFGYRSSYEQYF.

The chain joins TRBV11-2 to TRBJ2-1, with D possibly matching TRBD1 (6 bases). Germline V lookup: CDR1 SGHAT, CDR2 FQNNGV. CDR3 size: 18 residues. Trimming pared 4 bases from V and 2 bases from J, leaving 21 bases between. In DNA, the CDR3 is TGTGCCAGCAGCTCCCTCGTGGGTGGGGGCCGACCCTACAATGAGCAGTTCTTC. Protein sequence: CASSSLVGGGRPYNEQFF.

As to this clone: Different DNA sequences within this sample yield the same CDR3. This chain joins TRBV9 and TRBJ2-7, with no clear D. Germline values: CDR1 SGDLS, CDR2 YYNGEE. This CDR3 comprises 13 residues. V dropped 4 bases and J dropped 2 bases, with 10 bases sitting between them. CDR3 sequence: CASSPSPAYEQYF. CDR3 sequence (DNA): TGTGCCAGCAGCCCCTCCCCGGCCTACGAGCAGTACTTC.

The chain employs TRBV19 and TRBJ1-1; 7 nucleotides agree with TRBD1. V shed 5 bases, J shed 2 bases, and the junction held 5 bases outside the gene matches. The CDR3 extends over 14 amino acids. Germline CDR1 LNHDA, CDR2 SQIVND (reference sequence). CDR3 DNA: TGTGCCAGTAGTTGGGACAGTTCTAACACTGAAGCTTTCTTT. The encoded protein is CASSWDSSNTEAFF.

The chain joins TRBV9 to TRBJ2-7; 8 bases align to TRBD1. Germline V CDR1 and CDR2: SGDLS, YYNGEE. This CDR3 has 14 residues. The V segment lost 5 bases and the J segment 2 bases; nucleotides outside the gene matches: 6. The CDR3 DNA is TGTGCCAGCAGTACAGGGGGAGTCGCCTACGAGCAGTACTTC. It encodes CASSTGGVAYEQYF.

The chain joins TRBV30 to TRBJ2-1; 12 bases line up with TRBD2. Germline V lookup: CDR1 GTSNPN, CDR2 SVGIG (reference sequence). This CDR3 region has 17 residues. V trimming: 2 bases; J trimming: 5 bases; junction bases outside the gene matches: 10. The CDR3 region has the DNA TGTGCCTGGAGTACACGTTACGCTAGCGGGAGGGACAATGAGCAGTTCTTC. The encoded protein is CAWSTRYASGRDNEQFF.

The J gene is TRBJ2-5, the V gene TRBV2, with D tentatively TRBD1 or TRBD2 (5 bases each). The length of the CDR3 is 14 residues. Germline CDR1 SNHLY, CDR2 FYNNEI. The V end lost 3 bases, the J end lost 5 bases, and 13 bases lay between the germline ends. As DNA, the CDR3 is TGTGCCAGCAGTGAGGTCAGGGACCTGGAGACCCAGTACTTC. Translation gives CASSEVRDLETQYF.

This chain uses TRBV19 with TRBJ1-6; possible D gene TRBD1, 5 bases. Trimming shortened V by 5 bases and J by 8 bases, and 19 bases separated the two germline ends. CDR3 length: 16 amino acids. Germline V CDR1 and CDR2: LNHDA, SQIVND (reference sequence). CDR3 nucleotides: TGTGCCAGTAGTCAAACCGGGTCCCTAGGGGATTCACCCCTCCACTTT. This encodes CASSQTGSLGDSPLHF.